These T cell receptor beta chains were read from a single sample in a study of identical twins. MiXCR, applied by TCRdb to the 5' RACE reads, yields one record per CDR3 protein. This sample has approximately 260,000 distinct CDR3 sequences, with about 8.3% found just once. This same sample was also taken into another study, of yellow fever vaccine responses in identical twins.

Sample: CD8+ T cells sorted from blood. Receptors were obtained from a woman aged 18-29 years in good health. Both conserved end residues are part of each CDR3. The D gene is left open where the match is weak. Expanded clones get a size class; other rows say once, few or many, or leave the size out.

V	D	J	size	CDR3	DNA
TRBV6-5	TRBD1	TRBJ2-7	NA	CASSYGQGASYEQYF	TGTGCCAGCAGTTACGGACAGGGTGCCTCCTACGAGCAGTACTTC
TRBV7-9	TRBD1	TRBJ2-2	few	CASSTRTGGPGELFF	TGTGCCAGCAGCACGCGGACAGGGGGGCCCGGGGAGCTGTTTTTT
TRBV18	NA	TRBJ1-5	once	CASSRTSNQPQHF	TGTGCCAGCTCACGTACGAGCAATCAGCCCCAGCATTTT
TRBV4-1	NA	TRBJ2-7	many	CASSPYSGVPYEQYF	TGCGCCAGCAGCCCATATTCGGGGGTGCCCTACGAGCAGTACTTC
TRBV12-3/TRBV12-4	NA	TRBJ1-2	many	CASRHTGSYTF	TGTGCCAGCAGACATACAGGAAGCTACACCTTC
TRBV7-2	TRBD2	TRBJ2-1	few	CASSLFLAGHNEQFF	TGTGCCAGCAGCTTGTTCCTAGCGGGGCACAATGAGCAGTTCTTC
TRBV12-3/TRBV12-4	NA	TRBJ2-2	few	CASSFRGGGYTGELFF	TGTGCCAGCAGTTTCCGAGGAGGGGGATACACCGGGGAGCTGTTTTTT
TRBV12-3/TRBV12-4	TRBD1	TRBJ2-1	many	CASKGASYNEQFF	TGTGCCAGCAAGGGGGCGAGCTACAATGAGCAGTTCTTC
TRBV12-3/TRBV12-4	NA	TRBJ2-1	many	CASSTSTGGSYNEQFF	TGTGCCAGCAGTACCTCGACTGGGGGGTCCTACAATGAGCAGTTCTTC
TRBV5-5	NA	TRBJ2-3	few	CASSLAGQRTDTQYF	TGTGCCAGCAGCTTGGCCGGTCAGAGGACAGATACGCAGTATTTT
TRBV15	NA	TRBJ1-2	NA	CATSGSVMGGGGYTF	TGTGCCACCAGCGGTTCAGTTATGGGGGGCGGTGGCTACACCTTC
TRBV6-1	NA	TRBJ2-3	NA	CASGARQGGLADTQYF	TGTGCCAGCGGTGCCCGACAGGGAGGTCTCGCAGATACGCAGTATTTT
TRBV7-2	NA	TRBJ2-3	many	CASSLAYGDTQYF	TGTGCCAGCAGCTTAGCGTACGGAGATACGCAGTATTTT
TRBV6-5	TRBD2	TRBJ2-1	few	CASSSLAGEPADEQFF	TGTGCCAGCAGTTCTCTTGCGGGGGAACCCGCCGATGAGCAGTTCTTC
TRBV7-9	NA	TRBJ2-2	many	CASSLAGGGGGTGELFF	TGTGCCAGCAGCTTAGCTGGTGGAGGGGGCGGCACCGGGGAGCTGTTTTTT
TRBV4-3	NA	TRBJ1-2	few	CASSQDSGTSYGYTF	TGCGCCAGCAGCCAAGATTCAGGCACCAGCTATGGCTACACCTTC
TRBV12-5	TRBD1	TRBJ2-5	many	CASGLWSVSGQEETQYF	TGTGCTAGTGGTTTGTGGAGTGTCTCGGGACAGGAAGAGACCCAGTACTTC
TRBV5-5	TRBD1	TRBJ1-5	few	CASSARTGYNQPQHF	TGTGCCAGCAGCGCCCGGACAGGGTATAATCAGCCCCAGCATTTT
TRBV6-5	NA	TRBJ1-5	many	CASSLEGGGPQHF	TGTGCCAGCAGTTTAGAGGGTGGGGGGCCCCAGCATTTT
TRBV6-2/TRBV6-3	NA	TRBJ2-5	few	CASHLLLGETQYF	TGTGCCAGTCACTTGCTGCTAGGAGAGACCCAGTACTTC
TRBV27	NA	TRBJ2-2	NA	CASSLTRPGELFF	TGTGCCAGCAGTCTAACTAGGCCCGGGGAGCTGTTTTTT
TRBV4-3	NA	TRBJ2-7	NA	CASSQDRLSPYEQYF	TGCGCCAGCAGCCAAGATAGGCTATCACCCTACGAGCAGTACTTC
TRBV3-1	NA	TRBJ1-5	few	CASSLTTTQAGWGGKEADTQHF	TGTGCCAGCAGCCTAACAACTACCCAAGCGGGATGGGGGGGCAAAGAAGCGGATACGCAGCATTTT
TRBV29-1	NA	TRBJ1-1	NA	CSAGPSGMNTEAFF	TGCAGCGCCGGACCATCGGGCATGAACACTGAAGCTTTCTTT
TRBV4-3	NA	TRBJ2-1	NA	CASSQAVTTLAEQFF	TGCGCCAGCAGCCAAGCAGTCACTACACTCGCGGAGCAGTTCTTC
TRBV27	TRBD2	TRBJ2-5	few	CASRALAGASQETQYF	TGTGCCAGCAGGGCACTAGCGGGGGCCTCCCAAGAGACCCAGTACTTC
TRBV20-1	TRBD2	TRBJ2-7	NA	CGGGSKFFREQYF	TGCGGCGGGGGGAGTAAATTCTTTAGGGAGCAGTACTTC
TRBV4-1	NA	TRBJ1-1	many	CASSQDQREAFF	TGCGCCAGCAGCCAAGATCAGCGAGAAGCTTTCTTT
TRBV20-1	TRBD2	TRBJ2-7	NA	CSATGLAGGPEEQYF	TGCAGTGCTACGGGACTAGCGGGAGGGCCGGAGGAGCAGTACTTC
TRBV11-2	TRBD2	TRBJ2-1	NA	CASSLGWLAGEVVEQFF	TGTGCCAGCAGCTTAGGTTGGCTAGCGGGAGAGGTGGTTGAGCAGTTCTTC
TRBV20-1	TRBD2	TRBJ2-1	many	CSARDPSGGEYNEQFF	TGCAGTGCTAGAGATCCTAGCGGGGGGGAGTACAATGAGCAGTTCTTC
TRBV28	NA	TRBJ1-1	NA	CASSSRRGRGDTEAFF	TGTGCCAGCAGTTCTCGCAGGGGCCGAGGGGACACTGAAGCTTTCTTT
TRBV3-1	TRBD1	TRBJ2-1	NA	CASSQVSTGTGAYNEQFF	TGTGCCAGCAGCCAAGTCTCCACCGGGACAGGAGCCTACAATGAGCAGTTCTTC
TRBV14	TRBD2	TRBJ2-1	few	CASSHPRAGGNEQFF	TGTGCCAGCAGCCACCCACGCGCGGGAGGGAATGAGCAGTTCTTC
TRBV11-2	NA	TRBJ2-3	many	CASSRNTDTQYF	TGTGCCAGCAGCCGAAATACAGATACGCAGTATTTT
TRBV5-1	TRBD2	TRBJ2-2	few	CASSLDGGATGELFF	TGCGCCAGCAGCTTGGACGGGGGGGCGACCGGGGAGCTGTTTTTT
TRBV19	NA	TRBJ2-3	NA	CASSIGLGASTDTQYF	TGTGCCAGTAGTATAGGCCTGGGGGCTAGCACAGATACGCAGTATTTT
TRBV6-5	NA	TRBJ1-4	many	CASSYTGMNEKLFF	TGTGCCAGCAGTTACACAGGCATGAATGAGAAACTGTTTTTT
TRBV6-5	TRBD1	TRBJ2-3	few	CASSYSSRQGPSTDTQYF	TGTGCCAGCAGTTACTCGAGTCGACAGGGGCCCTCCACAGATACGCAGTATTTT
TRBV29-1	TRBD2	TRBJ2-1	many	CSVVTGRAWNEQFF	TGCAGCGTTGTGACTGGGAGGGCCTGGAATGAGCAGTTCTTC
TRBV4-1	TRBD2	TRBJ2-7	NA	CASSSRAGDSYEQYF	TGCGCCAGCAGCTCCAGGGCGGGAGACTCCTACGAGCAGTACTTC
TRBV28	NA	TRBJ1-1	few	CASTNSGLSGTEAFF	TGTGCCAGCACCAACAGTGGGCTGTCGGGCACTGAAGCTTTCTTT
TRBV5-1	NA	TRBJ1-2	NA	CASSLLVTPNYGYTF	TGCGCCAGCAGCTTGCTGGTTACGCCCAACTATGGCTACACCTTC
TRBV20-1	NA	TRBJ2-7	NA	CSASQQYF	TGCAGTGCTAGTCAGCAGTACTTC
TRBV14	TRBD2	TRBJ2-2	many	CASSHWTSGRNGELFF	TGTGCCAGCAGCCATTGGACTAGCGGGAGAAACGGGGAGCTGTTTTTT
TRBV5-6	NA	TRBJ2-3	many	CASSPLGDTQYF	TGTGCCAGCAGCCCGCTTGGAGATACGCAGTATTTT
TRBV11-2	TRBD2	TRBJ2-1	NA	CASSATSGSAYNEQFF	TGTGCCAGCAGCGCCACTAGCGGGAGTGCCTACAATGAGCAGTTCTTC
TRBV7-2	NA	TRBJ2-1	few	CASSLEGIGQFF	TGTGCCAGCAGCTTAGAGGGAATAGGACAGTTCTTC
TRBV12-3/TRBV12-4	TRBD1	TRBJ2-6	few	CASRGTGDTGANVLTF	TGTGCCAGCCGCGGGACAGGGGACACAGGGGCCAACGTCCTGACTTTC
TRBV12-3/TRBV12-4	NA	TRBJ2-5	many	CASSLRGSDQETQYF	TGTGCCAGCAGCCTTCGAGGCAGTGACCAAGAGACCCAGTACTTC
TRBV6-2/TRBV6-3	TRBD1	TRBJ2-4	many	CASSRDRGAKNIQYF	TGTGCCAGCAGCAGAGACAGGGGAGCCAAAAACATTCAGTACTTC
TRBV27	NA	TRBJ2-7	few	CASSFLRHRTDYEQYF	TGTGCCAGCAGTTTCCTTCGTCACAGGACAGACTACGAGCAGTACTTC
TRBV27	TRBD1	TRBJ2-2	many	CASSSYLLRTGQTGELFF	TGTGCCAGCAGTTCCTATCTACTCCGGACAGGCCAGACCGGGGAGCTGTTTTTT
TRBV6-5	NA	TRBJ2-1	few	CASSSIRNYNEQFF	TGTGCCAGCAGTTCCATACGGAACTACAATGAGCAGTTCTTC
TRBV5-6	NA	TRBJ2-7	few	CASSLRVDYEQYF	TGTGCCAGCAGCTTACGGGTGGACTACGAGCAGTACTTC